This TCR beta chain came from a study of T cell clonotyping in hematopoietic cell transplantation. Whole-study results and caveats: Pathologically expanded recipient clonotypes increased progressively from day 30 to day 180 as diversity fell. Graft donor and pretransplant recipient Inverse Simpson Index values predicted broader posttransplant TCR diversity.

The CDR3 has 13 amino acids. V shed 7 bases and J 3 bases; nucleotides not matched to a gene: 7. The germline gives CDR1 SQVTM, CDR2 ANQGSEA. A word on this clone: No antigen is known for it.

The method was immunoSEQ multiplex PCR; TCRdb's version includes in-frame clones alone and lacks a portion of them. Of 5,500 to 8,500 clones listed, around a third are singletons. Blood collection times were about day -28 and days 30, 100, 180 posttransplant. The rearrangement uses TRBV29-1 and TRBJ1-2; 8 bases align to TRBD1. The specimen was peripheral blood mononuclear cells, collected 30 days after allogeneic stem cell transplant. This receptor was taken from a female patient in her sixties who had an allogeneic stem cell transplant, so the T cells may come from the graft donor. Some clones in this sample may be carry-over from other donors' samples. The CDR3 sequence is CSADTGGYYGYTF. CDR3 coding DNA: TGCAGCGCTGACACAGGGGGTTACTATGGCTACACCTTC.